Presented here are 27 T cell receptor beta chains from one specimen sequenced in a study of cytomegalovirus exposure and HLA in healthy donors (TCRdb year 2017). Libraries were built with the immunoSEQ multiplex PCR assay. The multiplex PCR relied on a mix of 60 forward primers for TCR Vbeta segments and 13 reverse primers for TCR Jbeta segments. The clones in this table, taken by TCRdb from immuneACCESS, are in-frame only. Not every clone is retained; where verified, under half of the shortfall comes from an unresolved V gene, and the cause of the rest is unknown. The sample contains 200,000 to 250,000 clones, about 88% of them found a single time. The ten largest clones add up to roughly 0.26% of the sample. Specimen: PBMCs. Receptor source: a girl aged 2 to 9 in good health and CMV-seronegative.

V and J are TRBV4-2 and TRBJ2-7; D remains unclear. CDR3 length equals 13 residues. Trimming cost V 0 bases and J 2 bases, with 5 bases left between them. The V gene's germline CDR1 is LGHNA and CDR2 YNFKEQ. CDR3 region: CASSQDFAYEQYF. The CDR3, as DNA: TGTGCCAGCAGCCAAGATTTCGCCTACGAGCAGTACTTC.

CDR3 sequence (DNA): TGTGCCTGGAGTGTAGAGGGATGGGTCACTGAAGCTTTCTTT. It codes for CAWSVEGWVTEAFF. The chain recombines TRBV30 with TRBJ1-1; D gene unclear. V gave up 0 bases and J gave up 4 bases, with 12 bases separating them. Germline V gene sequence: CDR1 GTSNPN, CDR2 SVGIG (reference sequence). CDR3 length: 14 amino acids.

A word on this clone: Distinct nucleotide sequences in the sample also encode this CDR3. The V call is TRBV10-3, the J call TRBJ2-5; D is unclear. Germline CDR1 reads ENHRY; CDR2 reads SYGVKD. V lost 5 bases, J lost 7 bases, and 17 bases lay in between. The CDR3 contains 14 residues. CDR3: CAISQEAESGTQYF. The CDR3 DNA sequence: TGTGCCATCAGTCAAGAAGCAGAGTCGGGGACCCAGTACTTC.

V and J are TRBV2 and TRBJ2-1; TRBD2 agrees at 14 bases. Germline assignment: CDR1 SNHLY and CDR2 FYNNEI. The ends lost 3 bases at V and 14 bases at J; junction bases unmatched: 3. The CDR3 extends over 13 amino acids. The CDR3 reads CASSEGLAGDKFF. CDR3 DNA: TGTGCCAGCAGTGAGGGACTAGCGGGAGATAAGTTCTTC.

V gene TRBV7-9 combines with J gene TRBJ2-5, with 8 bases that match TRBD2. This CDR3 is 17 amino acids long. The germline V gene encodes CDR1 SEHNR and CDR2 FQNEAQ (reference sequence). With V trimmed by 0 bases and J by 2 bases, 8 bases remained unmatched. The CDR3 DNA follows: TGTGCCAGCAGCTTAGCCTACCAGCGGGGGTCTCAAGAGACCCAGTACTTC. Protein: CASSLAYQRGSQETQYF.

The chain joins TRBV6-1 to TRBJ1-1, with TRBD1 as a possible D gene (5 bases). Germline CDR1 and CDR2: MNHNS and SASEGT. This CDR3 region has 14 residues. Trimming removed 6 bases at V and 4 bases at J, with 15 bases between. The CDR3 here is CASSLQAGGTEAFF. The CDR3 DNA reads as TGTGCCAGCAGCCTACAGGCTGGTGGCACTGAAGCTTTCTTT.

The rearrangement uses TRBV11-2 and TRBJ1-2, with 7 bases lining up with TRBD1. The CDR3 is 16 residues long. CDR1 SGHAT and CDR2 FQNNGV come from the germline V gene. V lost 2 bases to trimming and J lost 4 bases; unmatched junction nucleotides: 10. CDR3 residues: CASSLTTGTDFYGYTF. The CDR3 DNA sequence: TGTGCCAGCAGCTTAACCACCGGGACAGACTTCTATGGCTACACCTTC.

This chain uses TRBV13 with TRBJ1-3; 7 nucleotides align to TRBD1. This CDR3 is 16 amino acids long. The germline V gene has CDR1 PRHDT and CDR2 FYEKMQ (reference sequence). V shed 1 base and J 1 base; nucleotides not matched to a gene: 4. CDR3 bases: TGTGCCAGCAGCTTAGAGAACAGGGGATCTGGAAACACCATATATTTT. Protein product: CASSLENRGSGNTIYF.

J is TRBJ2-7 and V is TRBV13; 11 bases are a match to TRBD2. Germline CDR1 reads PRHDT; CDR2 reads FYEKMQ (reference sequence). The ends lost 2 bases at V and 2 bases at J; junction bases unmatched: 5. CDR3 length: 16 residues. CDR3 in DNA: TGTGCCAGCAGCTTACTGGGGACTAGCGGCCCCTACGAGCAGTACTTC. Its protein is CASSLLGTSGPYEQYF. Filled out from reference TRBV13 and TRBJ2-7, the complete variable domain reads AAGVIQSPRHLIKEKRETATLKCYPIPRHDTVYWYQQGPGQDPQFLISFYEKMQSDKGSIPDRFSAQQFSDYHSELNMSSLELGDSALYFCASSLLGTSGPYEQYFGPGTRLTVT.

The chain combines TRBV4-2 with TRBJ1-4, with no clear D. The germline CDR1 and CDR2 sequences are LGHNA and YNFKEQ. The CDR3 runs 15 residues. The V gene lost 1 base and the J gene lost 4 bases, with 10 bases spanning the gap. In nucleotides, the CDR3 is TGTGCCAGCAGCCAAGGGGCCCAATTTAATGAAAAACTGTTTTTT. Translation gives CASSQGAQFNEKLFF.

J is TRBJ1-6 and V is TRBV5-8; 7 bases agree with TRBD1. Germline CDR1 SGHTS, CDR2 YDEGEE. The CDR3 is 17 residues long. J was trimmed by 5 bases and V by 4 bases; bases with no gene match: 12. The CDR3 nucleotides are TGTGCCAGCAGCGATGGACTGGGGACAGTGAATAATTCACCCCTCCACTTT. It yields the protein CASSDGLGTVNNSPLHF.

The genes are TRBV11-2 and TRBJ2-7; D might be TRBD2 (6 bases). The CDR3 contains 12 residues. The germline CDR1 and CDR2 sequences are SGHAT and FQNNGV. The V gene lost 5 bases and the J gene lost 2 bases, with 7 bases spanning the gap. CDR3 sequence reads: CASSRLAYEQYF. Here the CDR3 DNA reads TGTGCCAGCAGCCGACTAGCCTACGAGCAGTACTTC.

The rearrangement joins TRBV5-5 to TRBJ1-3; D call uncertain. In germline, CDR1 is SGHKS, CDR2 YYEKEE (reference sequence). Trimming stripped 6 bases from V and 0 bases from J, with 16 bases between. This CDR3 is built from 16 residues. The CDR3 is CASTIGPGHSGNTIYF. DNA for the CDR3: TGTGCCAGCACCATAGGCCCTGGGCACTCTGGAAACACCATATATTTT.

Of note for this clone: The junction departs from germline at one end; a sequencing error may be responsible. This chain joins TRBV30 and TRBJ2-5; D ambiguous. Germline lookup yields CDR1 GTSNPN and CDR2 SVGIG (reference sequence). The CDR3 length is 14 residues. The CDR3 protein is CAWSGLTVQEAQYF. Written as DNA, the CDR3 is TGTGCCTGGAGTGGACTGACTGTTCAAGAGGCCCAGTACTTC.

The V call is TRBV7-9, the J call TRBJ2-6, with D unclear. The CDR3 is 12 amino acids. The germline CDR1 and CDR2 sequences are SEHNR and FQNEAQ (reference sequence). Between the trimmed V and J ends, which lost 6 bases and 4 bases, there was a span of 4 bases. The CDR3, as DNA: TGTGCCAGCAGGGCCGGGGCCAACGTCCTGACTTTC. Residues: CASRAGANVLTF.

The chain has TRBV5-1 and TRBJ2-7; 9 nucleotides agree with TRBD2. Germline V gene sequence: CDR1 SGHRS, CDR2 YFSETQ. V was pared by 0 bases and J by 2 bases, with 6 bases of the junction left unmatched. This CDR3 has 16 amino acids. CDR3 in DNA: TGCGCCAGCAGCTTGGACATTAGCGGGGGACCCTACGAGCAGTACTTC. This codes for CASSLDISGGPYEQYF.

As DNA, the CDR3 is TGTGCCAGCAGCGTAGTGGGCGTCGGTGACACAGATACGCAGTATTTT. Protein sequence: CASSVVGVGDTDTQYF. The V gene is TRBV9, the J gene TRBJ2-3; D is ambiguous. Trimming pared 0 bases from V and 2 bases from J, leaving 13 bases between. Germline CDR1 reads SGDLS; CDR2 reads YYNGEE. The CDR3 is 16 amino acids.

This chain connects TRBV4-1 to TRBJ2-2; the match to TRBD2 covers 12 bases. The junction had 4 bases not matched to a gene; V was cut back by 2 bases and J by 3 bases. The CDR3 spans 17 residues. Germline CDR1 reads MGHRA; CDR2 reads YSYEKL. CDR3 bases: TGCGCCAGCAGCCAACGAGGACTAGCGGGGCACACCGGGGAGCTGTTTTTT. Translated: CASSQRGLAGHTGELFF.

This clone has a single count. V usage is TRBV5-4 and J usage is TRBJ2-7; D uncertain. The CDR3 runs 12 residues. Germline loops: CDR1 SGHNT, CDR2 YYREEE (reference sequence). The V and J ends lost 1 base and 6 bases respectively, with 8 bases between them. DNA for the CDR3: TGTGCCAGCAGCTTGCCACCCGGCGAGCAGTACTTC. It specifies CASSLPPGEQYF.

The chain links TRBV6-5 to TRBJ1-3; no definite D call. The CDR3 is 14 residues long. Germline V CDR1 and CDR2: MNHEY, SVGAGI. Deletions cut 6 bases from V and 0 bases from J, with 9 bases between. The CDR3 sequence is CASSPGFSGNTIYF. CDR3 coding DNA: TGTGCCAGCAGCCCAGGTTTCTCTGGAAACACCATATATTTT.

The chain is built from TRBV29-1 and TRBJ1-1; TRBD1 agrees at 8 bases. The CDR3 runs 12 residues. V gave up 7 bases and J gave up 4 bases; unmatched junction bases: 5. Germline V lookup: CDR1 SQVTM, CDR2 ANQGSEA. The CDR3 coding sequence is TGCAGCGCCAGGACAGGGAGCACTGAAGCTTTCTTT. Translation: CSARTGSTEAFF.

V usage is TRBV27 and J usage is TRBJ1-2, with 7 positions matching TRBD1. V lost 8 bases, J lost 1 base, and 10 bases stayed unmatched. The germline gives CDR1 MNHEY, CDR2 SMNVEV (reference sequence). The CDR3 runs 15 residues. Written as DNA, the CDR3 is TGTGCCAGCCGCCCGCCCCAGGGGGGTAACTATGGCTACACCTTC. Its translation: CASRPPQGGNYGYTF.

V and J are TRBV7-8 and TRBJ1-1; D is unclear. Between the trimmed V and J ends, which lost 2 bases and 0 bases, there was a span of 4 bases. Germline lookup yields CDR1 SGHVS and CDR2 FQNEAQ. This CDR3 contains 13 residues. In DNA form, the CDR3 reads TGTGCCAGCAGCTTACAGATGAACACTGAAGCTTTCTTT. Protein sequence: CASSLQMNTEAFF.

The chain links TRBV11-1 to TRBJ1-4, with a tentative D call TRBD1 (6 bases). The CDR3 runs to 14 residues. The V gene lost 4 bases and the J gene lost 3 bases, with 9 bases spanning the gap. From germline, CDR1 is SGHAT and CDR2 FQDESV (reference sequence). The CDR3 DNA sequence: TGTGCCAGCAGCTCAGGGGTGTCTAATGAAAAACTGTTTTTT. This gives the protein CASSSGVSNEKLFF.

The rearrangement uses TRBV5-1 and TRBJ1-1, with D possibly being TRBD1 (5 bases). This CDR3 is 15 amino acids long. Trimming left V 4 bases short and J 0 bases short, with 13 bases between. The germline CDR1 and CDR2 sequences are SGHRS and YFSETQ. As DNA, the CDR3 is TGCGCCAGCAGCGGGGGGGTCGATGTGAACACTGAAGCTTTCTTT. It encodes CASSGGVDVNTEAFF.

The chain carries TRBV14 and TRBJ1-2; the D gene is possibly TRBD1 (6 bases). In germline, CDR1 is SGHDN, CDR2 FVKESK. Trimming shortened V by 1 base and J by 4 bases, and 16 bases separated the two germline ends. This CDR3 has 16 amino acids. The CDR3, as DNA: TGTGCCAGCAGCCAAGCCCTATCGGACAGTGGCTATGGCTACACCTTC. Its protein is CASSQALSDSGYGYTF. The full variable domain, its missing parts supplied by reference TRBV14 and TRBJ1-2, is EAGVTQFPSHSVIEKGQTVTLRCDPISGHDNLYWYRRVMGKEIKFLLHFVKESKQDESGMPNNRFLAERTGGTYSTLKVQPAELEDSGVYFCASSQALSDSGYGYTFGSGTRLTVV.

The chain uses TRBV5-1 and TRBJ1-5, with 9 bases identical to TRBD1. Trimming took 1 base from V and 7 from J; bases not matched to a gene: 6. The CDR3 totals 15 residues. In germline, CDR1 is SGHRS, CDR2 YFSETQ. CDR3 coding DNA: TGCGCCAGCAGCTTGACCGGGACAGGGCGGCAGCCCCAGCATTTT. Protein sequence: CASSLTGTGRQPQHF.